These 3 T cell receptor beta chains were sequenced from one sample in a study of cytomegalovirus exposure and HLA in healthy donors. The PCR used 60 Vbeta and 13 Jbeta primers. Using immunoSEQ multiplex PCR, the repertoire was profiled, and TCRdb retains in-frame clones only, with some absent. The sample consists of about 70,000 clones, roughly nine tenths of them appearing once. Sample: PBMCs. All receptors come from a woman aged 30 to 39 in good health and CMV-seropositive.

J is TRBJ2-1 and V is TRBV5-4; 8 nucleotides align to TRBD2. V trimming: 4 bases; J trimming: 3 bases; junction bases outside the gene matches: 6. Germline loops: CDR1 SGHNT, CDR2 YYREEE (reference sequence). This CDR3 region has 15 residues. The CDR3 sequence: CASSPTAGGYNEQFF. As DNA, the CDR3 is TGTGCCAGCAGCCCCACGGCGGGAGGCTACAATGAGCAGTTCTTC.

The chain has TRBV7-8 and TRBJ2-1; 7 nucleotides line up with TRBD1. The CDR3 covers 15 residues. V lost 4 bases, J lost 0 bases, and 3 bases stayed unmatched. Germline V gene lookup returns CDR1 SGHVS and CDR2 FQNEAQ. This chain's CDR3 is CASSSRGPSYNEQFF. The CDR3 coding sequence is TGTGCCAGCAGCTCAAGGGGGCCCTCCTACAATGAGCAGTTCTTC.

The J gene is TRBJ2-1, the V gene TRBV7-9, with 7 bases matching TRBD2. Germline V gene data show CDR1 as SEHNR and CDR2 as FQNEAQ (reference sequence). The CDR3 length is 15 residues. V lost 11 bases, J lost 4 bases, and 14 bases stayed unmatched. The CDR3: CAGALASGAYNEQFF. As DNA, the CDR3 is TGTGCCGGAGCACTGGCTAGCGGAGCTTACAATGAGCAGTTCTTC.